The clone carrying this T cell receptor (beta chain) turned up a few times. Each sample used at least 6 million PBMCs. Total RNA, at least 6 micrograms per sample, came from PBMCs. For the second PCR, which ran for about 6 to 11 cycles, a sample-barcoded 5' primer and a J-beta primer mix were used. TCRdb redid the calling of the 5' RACE reads with MiXCR, one entry per CDR3 protein. The data show over a million distinct CDR3 sequences, under 45% seen once. The CDR3 contains 14 residues. Germline CDR1 is LGHNA and CDR2 is YNFKEQ. Trimming at V came to 3 bases and at J to 3 bases, leaving 3 bases not matched to a gene. This entry belongs to a study of blood T cells in healthy people across ages.

Sequenced input: blood. The V gene is TRBV4-2, the J gene TRBJ1-2, with 8 bases that match TRBD1. The origin of this receptor is a woman aged 55-69 years in good health. The CDR3 DNA follows: TGTGCCAGCAGCCACGGACAGGGAGACTATGGCTACACCTTC. Amino acid sequence: CASSHGQGDYGYTF.